This record looks at one T cell receptor beta chain sequence and its context. The data stem from a study of blood T cell repertoires in COVID-19. The overall study: PBMCs, B-cell-depleted T cells, or T cells provided the cDNA or gDNA that made up the material.

Original methodology: Researchers report that nucleated cell counts were estimated from reference gene primer amplification. TCRdb's table, derived via immunoSEQ multiplex PCR, lists solely in-frame clones and lacks some. V and J calls and clone size are given by that table; D and trimming were obtained from the DNA. The sample has roughly 70,000 clones, approximately 86% seen once. CDR1 is MNHEY, CDR2 SVGAGI, per germline. J lost 5 bases, V lost 7 bases, and 3 bases had no gene match. This CDR3 region has 13 residues. The chain couples TRBV6-5 to TRBJ1-5; 9 bases are a match to TRBD1. Input material: peripheral blood. This receptor was identified in a man older than 75 with COVID-19, enrolled during active disease. Here the CDR3 DNA reads TGTGCCAGCACCAGACAGGGGGATCAGCCCCAGCATTTT. It is translated as CASTRQGDQPQHF.